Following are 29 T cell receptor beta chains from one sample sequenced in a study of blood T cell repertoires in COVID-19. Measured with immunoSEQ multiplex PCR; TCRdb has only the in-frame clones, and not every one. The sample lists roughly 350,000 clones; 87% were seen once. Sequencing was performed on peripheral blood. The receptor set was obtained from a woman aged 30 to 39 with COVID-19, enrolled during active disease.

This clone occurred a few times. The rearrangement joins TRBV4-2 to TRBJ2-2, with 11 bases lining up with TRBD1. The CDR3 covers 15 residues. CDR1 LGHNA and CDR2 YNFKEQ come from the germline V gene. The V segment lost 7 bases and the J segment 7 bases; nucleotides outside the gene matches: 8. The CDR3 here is CASNTGQGVDGELFF. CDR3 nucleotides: TGTGCCAGCAACACGGGACAGGGGGTTGACGGGGAGCTGTTTTTT.

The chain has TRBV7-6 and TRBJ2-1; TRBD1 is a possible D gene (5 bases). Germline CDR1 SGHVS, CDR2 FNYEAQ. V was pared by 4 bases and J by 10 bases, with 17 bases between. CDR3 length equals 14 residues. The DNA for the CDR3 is TGTGCCAGCAGCTCTAGGGGTACCGTCTACGAGCAGTTCTTC. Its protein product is CASSSRGTVYEQFF.

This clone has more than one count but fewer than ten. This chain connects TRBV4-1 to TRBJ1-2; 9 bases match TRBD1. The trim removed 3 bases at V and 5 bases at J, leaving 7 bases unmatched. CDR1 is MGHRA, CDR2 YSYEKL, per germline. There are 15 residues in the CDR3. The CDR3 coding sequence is TGCGCCAGCAGCCACCGGACAGGGGCCGGATATGGCTACACCTTC. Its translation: CASSHRTGAGYGYTF.

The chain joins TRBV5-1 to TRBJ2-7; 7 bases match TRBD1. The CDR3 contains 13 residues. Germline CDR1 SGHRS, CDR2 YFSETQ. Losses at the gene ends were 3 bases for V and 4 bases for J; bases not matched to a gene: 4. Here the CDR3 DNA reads TGCGCCAGCAGCTCGACAGGGATATACGAGCAGTACTTC. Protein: CASSSTGIYEQYF. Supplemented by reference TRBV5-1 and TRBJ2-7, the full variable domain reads KAGVTQTPRYLIKTRGQQVTLSCSPISGHRSVSWYQQTPGQGLQFLFEYFSETQRNKGNFPGRFSGRQFSNSRSEMNVSTLELGDSALYLCASSSTGIYEQYFGPGTRLTVT.

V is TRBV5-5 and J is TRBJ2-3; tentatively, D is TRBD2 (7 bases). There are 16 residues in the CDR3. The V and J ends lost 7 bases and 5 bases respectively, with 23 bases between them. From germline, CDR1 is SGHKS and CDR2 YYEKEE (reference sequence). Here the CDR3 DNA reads TGTGCCAGCTTTATTCCCTCCGGGGGGCGGGTAGATACGCAGTATTTT. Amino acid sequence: CASFIPSGGRVDTQYF.

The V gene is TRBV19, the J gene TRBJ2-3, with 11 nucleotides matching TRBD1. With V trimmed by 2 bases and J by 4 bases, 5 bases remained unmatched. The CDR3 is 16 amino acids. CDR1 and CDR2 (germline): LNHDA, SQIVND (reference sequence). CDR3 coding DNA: TGTGCCAGTAGTATATCCCCGGGACAGGGGGCAGATACGCAGTATTTT. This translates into CASSISPGQGADTQYF. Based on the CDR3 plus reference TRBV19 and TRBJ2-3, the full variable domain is DGGITQSPKYLFRKEGQNVTLSCEQNLNHDAMYWYRQDPGQGLRLIYYSQIVNDFQKGDIAEGYSVSREKKESFPLTVTSAQKNPTAFYLCASSISPGQGADTQYFGPGTRLTVL.

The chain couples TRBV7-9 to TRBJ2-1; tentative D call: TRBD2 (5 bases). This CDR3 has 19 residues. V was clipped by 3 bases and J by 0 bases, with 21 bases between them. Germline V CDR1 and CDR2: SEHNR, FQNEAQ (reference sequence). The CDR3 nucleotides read TGTGCCAGCAGCTTTAGTGTGGGAGTCGGGCCGGACTCCTACAATGAGCAGTTCTTC. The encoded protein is CASSFSVGVGPDSYNEQFF.

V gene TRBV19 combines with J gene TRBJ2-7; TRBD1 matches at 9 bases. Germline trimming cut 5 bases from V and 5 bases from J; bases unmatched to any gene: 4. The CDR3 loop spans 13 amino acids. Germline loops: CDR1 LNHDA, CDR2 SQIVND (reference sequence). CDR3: CASSSQGANEQYF. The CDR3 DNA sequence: TGTGCCAGTAGTTCACAGGGGGCGAACGAGCAGTACTTC.

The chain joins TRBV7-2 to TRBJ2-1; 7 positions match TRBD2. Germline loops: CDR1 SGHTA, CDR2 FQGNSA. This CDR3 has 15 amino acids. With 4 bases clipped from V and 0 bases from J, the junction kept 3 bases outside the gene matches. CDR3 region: CASSWSGTSYNEQFF. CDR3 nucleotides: TGTGCCAGCAGCTGGAGCGGGACCTCCTACAATGAGCAGTTCTTC.

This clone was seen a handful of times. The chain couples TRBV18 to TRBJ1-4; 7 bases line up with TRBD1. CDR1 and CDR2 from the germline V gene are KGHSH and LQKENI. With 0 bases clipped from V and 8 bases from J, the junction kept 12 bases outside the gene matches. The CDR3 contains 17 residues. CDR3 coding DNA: TGTGCCAGCTCACCACCAGGGGGCACCACAGGTACCGAAAAACTGTTTTTT. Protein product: CASSPPGGTTGTEKLFF.

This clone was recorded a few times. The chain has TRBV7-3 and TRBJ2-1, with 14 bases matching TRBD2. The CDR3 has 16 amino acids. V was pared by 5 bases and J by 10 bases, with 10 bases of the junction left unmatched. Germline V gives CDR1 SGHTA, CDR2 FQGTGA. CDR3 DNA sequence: TGTGCCAGCAGCCCCCGGGGGGGACTAGCGGGAGACGAGCAGTTCTTC. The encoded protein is CASSPRGGLAGDEQFF.

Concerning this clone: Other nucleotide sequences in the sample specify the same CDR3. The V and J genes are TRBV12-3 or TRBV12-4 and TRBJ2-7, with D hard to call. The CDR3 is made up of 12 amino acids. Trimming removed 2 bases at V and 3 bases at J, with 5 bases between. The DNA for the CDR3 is TGTGCCAGCAGTTTACGGGTCTACGAGCAGTACTTC. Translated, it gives CASSLRVYEQYF.

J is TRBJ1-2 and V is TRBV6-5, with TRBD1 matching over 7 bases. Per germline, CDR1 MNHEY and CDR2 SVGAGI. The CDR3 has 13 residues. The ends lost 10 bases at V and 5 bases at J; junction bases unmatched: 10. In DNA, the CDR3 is TGTGCCACCTCCATGCACAGGGGATATGGCTACACCTTC. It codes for CATSMHRGYGYTF.

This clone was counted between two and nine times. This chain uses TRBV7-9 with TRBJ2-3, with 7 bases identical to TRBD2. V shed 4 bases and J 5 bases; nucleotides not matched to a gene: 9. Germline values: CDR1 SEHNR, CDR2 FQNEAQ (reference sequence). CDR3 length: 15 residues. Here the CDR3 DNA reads TGTGCCAGCAGCTATGGGGGGGACCTAAGAGATACGCAGTATTTT. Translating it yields CASSYGGDLRDTQYF.

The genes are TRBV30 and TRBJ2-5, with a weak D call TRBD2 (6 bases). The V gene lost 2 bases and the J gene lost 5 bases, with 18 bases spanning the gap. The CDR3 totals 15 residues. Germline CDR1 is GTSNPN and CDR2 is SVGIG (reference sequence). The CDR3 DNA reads TGTGCCTGGAGTCCCCCCGGGGGTATGGAGGAGACCCAGTACTTC. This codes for CAWSPPGGMEETQYF.

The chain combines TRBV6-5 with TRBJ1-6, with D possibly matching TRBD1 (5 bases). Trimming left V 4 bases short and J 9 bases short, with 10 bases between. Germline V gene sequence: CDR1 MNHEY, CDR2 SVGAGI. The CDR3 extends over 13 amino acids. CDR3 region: CASSSGPTSPLHF. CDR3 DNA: TGTGCCAGCAGTTCAGGGCCAACTTCACCCCTCCACTTT.

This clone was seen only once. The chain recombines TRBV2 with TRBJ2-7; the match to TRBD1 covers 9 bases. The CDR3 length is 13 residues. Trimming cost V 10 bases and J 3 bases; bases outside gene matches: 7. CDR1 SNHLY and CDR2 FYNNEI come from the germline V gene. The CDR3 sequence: CATAEGQGYEQYF. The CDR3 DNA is TGTGCCACCGCGGAGGGACAGGGCTACGAGCAGTACTTC.

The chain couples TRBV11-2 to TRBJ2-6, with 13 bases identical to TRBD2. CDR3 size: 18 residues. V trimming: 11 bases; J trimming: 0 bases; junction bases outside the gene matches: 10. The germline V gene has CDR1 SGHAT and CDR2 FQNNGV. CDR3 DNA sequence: TGTGCCGTAACTCCGGGACTAGCGGGACCCTCTGGGGCCAACGTCCTGACTTTC. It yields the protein CAVTPGLAGPSGANVLTF.

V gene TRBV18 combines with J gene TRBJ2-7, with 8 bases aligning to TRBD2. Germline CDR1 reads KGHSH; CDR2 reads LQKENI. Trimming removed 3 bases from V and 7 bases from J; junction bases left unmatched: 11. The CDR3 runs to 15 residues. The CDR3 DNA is TGTGCCAGCTCACCGTCGGGAGGGTGGCTCGGAGAGCAGTACTTC. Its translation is CASSPSGGWLGEQYF. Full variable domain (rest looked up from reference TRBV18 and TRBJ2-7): NAGVMQNPRHLVRRRGQEARLRCSPMKGHSHVYWYRQLPEEGLKFMVYLQKENIIDESGMPKERFSAEFPKEGPSILRIQQVVRGDSAAYFCASSPSGGWLGEQYFGPGTRLTVT.

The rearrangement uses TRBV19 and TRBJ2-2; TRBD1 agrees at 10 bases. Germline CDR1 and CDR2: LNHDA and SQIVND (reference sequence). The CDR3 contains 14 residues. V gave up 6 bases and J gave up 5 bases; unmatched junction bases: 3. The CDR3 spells CASRGTGETGELFF. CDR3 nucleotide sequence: TGTGCCAGTAGGGGGACAGGGGAAACCGGGGAGCTGTTTTTT. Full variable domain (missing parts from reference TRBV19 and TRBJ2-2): DGGITQSPKYLFRKEGQNVTLSCEQNLNHDAMYWYRQDPGQGLRLIYYSQIVNDFQKGDIAEGYSVSREKKESFPLTVTSAQKNPTAFYLCASRGTGETGELFFGEGSRLTVL.

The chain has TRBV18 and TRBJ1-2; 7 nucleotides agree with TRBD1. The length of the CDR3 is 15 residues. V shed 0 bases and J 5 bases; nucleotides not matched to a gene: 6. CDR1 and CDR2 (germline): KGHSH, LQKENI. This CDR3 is CASSPPSTGAYGYTF. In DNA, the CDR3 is TGTGCCAGCTCACCACCCAGTACAGGGGCGTATGGCTACACCTTC.

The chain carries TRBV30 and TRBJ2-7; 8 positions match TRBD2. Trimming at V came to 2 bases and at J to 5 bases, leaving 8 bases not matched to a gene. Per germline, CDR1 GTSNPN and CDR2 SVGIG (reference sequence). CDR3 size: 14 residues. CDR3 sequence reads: CAWSSPGGPHEQYF. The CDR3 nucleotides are TGTGCCTGGAGTTCCCCGGGGGGGCCTCACGAGCAGTACTTC.

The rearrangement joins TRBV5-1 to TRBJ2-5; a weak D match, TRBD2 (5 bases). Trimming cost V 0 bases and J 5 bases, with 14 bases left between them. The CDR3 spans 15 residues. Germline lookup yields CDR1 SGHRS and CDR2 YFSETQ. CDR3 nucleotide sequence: TGCGCCAGCAGCTTGGCACTAGGGAGTGGGGAGACCCAGTACTTC. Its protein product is CASSLALGSGETQYF.

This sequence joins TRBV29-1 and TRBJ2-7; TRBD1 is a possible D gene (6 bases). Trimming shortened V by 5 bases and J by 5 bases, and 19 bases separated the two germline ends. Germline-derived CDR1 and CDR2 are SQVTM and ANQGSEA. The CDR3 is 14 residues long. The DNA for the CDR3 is TGCAGCGTTCTAGGCAGGGGCCTTCGCGACGAGCAGTACTTC. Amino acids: CSVLGRGLRDEQYF.

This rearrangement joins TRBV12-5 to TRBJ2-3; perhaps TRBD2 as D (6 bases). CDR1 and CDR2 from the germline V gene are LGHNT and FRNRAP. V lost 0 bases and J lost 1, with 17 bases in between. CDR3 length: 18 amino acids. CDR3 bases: TGTGCTAGTGGTTTGGTAGGGGACGGGAGAGTCGGCACAGATACGCAGTATTTT. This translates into CASGLVGDGRVGTDTQYF.

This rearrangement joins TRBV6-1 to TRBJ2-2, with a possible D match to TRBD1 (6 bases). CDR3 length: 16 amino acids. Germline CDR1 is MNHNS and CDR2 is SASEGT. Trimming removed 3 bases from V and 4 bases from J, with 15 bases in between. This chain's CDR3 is CASSEPRTVGTGELFF. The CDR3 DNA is TGTGCCAGCAGTGAGCCGAGGACAGTAGGCACCGGGGAGCTGTTTTTT.

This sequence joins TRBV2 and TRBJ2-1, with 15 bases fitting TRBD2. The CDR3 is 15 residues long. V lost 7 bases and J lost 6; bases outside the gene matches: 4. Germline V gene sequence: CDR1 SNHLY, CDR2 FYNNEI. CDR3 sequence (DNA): TGTGCCAGCACCGGACTAGCGGGAGGGGGCAATGAGCAGTTCTTC. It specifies CASTGLAGGGNEQFF.

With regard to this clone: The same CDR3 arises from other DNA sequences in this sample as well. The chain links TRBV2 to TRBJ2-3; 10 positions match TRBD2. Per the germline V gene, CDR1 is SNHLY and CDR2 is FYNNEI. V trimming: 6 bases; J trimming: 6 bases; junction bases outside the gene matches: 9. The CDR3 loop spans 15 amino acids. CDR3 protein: CASSRLAGLGDTQYF. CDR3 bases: TGTGCCAGCAGCCGACTAGCGGGCCTGGGGGATACGCAGTATTTT.

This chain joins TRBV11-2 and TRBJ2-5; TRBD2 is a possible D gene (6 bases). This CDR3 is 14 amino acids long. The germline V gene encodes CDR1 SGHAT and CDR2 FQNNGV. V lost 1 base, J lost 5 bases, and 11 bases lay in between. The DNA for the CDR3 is TGTGCCAGCAGCTTAGGCCCCGGAGGGGAGACCCAGTACTTC. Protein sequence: CASSLGPGGETQYF.